The rows below give T cell receptor beta chains drawn from one sample of a study of T cell responses to AZD1222 COVID-19 vaccine. Clones were read by immunoSEQ multiplex PCR, and TCRdb kept only the in-frame ones, dropping some. The sample includes approximately 150,000 clones, 90% to 95% seen only once; the top ten take over 0.7%. Sample: peripheral blood, taken on day 0 of AZD1222 vaccination. The receptors were gathered from an adult in good health. Each CDR3 is given with its conserved first and last residue. A D gene is named only where the DNA matches it firmly. Not all rows give a size; the values are once, few, many and, for expanded clones, a class.

D | size | J | V | CDR3 | DNA
- | few | TRBJ1-6 | TRBV30 | CAWKRGRHGNSPLHF | TGTGCCTGGAAACGGGGGCGCCACGGTAATTCACCCCTCCACTTT
- | - | TRBJ1-6 | TRBV6-1 | CASSEVEATNSPLHF | TGTGCCAGCAGTGAAGTTGAGGCTACTAATTCACCCCTCCACTTT
- | - | TRBJ1-4 | TRBV19 | CASSKRATATNEKLFF | TGTGCCAGTAGTAAGCGCGCGACTGCAACTAATGAAAAACTGTTTTTT
- | - | TRBJ2-3 | TRBV18 | CASSPTGRPGGTDTQYF | TGTGCCAGCTCACCGACCGGCCGCCCAGGCGGCACAGATACGCAGTATTTT
- | - | TRBJ1-5 | TRBV10-1 | CASSEYNQPQHF | TGCGCCAGCAGTGAGTATAATCAGCCCCAGCATTTT
- | - | TRBJ2-5 | TRBV11-3 | CASSEGSGTTQYF | TGTGCCAGCAGCGAAGGTTCCGGGACTACCCAGTACTTC
TRBD1 | - | TRBJ1-1 | TRBV5-1 | CASSPDRRIGNTEAFF | TGCGCCAGCAGCCCGGACAGGAGGATCGGGAACACTGAAGCTTTCTTT
- | - | TRBJ1-5 | TRBV12-3/TRBV12-4 | CASSFPYQPQHF | TGTGCCAGCAGTTTTCCGTATCAGCCCCAGCATTTT
TRBD1 | - | TRBJ1-4 | TRBV19 | CASSGAGGDEKLFF | TGTGCCAGTAGTGGTGCAGGGGGGGATGAAAAACTGTTTTTT
- | few | TRBJ1-6 | TRBV2 | CASSVRGNNSPLHF | TGTGCCAGCAGTGTGCGGGGGAATAATTCACCCCTCCACTTT
TRBD1 | - | TRBJ1-2 | TRBV18 | CASSLDKQGAGYGYTF | TGTGCCAGCTCACTCGATAAGCAGGGGGCGGGGTATGGCTACACCTTC
- | - | TRBJ1-3 | TRBV5-6 | CASSLVRGTGNTIYF | TGTGCCAGCAGCTTGGTACGGGGAACTGGAAACACCATATATTTT
TRBD1 | - | TRBJ1-3 | TRBV7-2 | CASSLTGTGLSGNTIYF | TGTGCCAGCAGCTTAACCGGGACAGGACTCTCTGGAAACACCATATATTTT
- | - | TRBJ2-3 | TRBV27 | CASSATQRDTQYF | TGTGCCAGCAGTGCTACCCAACGAGATACGCAGTATTTT
TRBD2 | - | TRBJ2-3 | TRBV9 | CASSELAGGTDTQYF | TGTGCCAGCAGCGAACTAGCGGGGGGCACAGATACGCAGTATTTT
- | - | TRBJ1-2 | TRBV16 | CASSQGYSPYGYTF | TGTGCCAGCAGCCAAGGATATTCCCCCTATGGCTACACCTTC
- | - | TRBJ1-2 | TRBV19 | CASRTVNYGYTF | TGTGCCAGTCGGACAGTTAACTATGGCTACACCTTC
TRBD2 | few | TRBJ2-7 | TRBV9 | CASSVAPSGDYEQYF | TGTGCCAGCAGCGTAGCACCTAGCGGAGACTACGAGCAGTACTTC
TRBD1 | - | TRBJ1-2 | TRBV2 | CASSEYRTGLAYTF | TGTGCCAGCAGCGAATATAGGACAGGGCTGGCCTACACCTTC
- | - | TRBJ1-2 | TRBV28 | CASKGRVPYGYTF | TGTGCCAGCAAGGGGAGAGTCCCCTATGGCTACACCTTC
- | - | TRBJ1-3 | TRBV11-3 | CASSFYGTNSGNTIYF | TGTGCCAGCAGCTTTTACGGGACCAACTCTGGAAACACCATATATTTT
TRBD1 | - | TRBJ1-2 | TRBV7-2 | CASSLAPRQGVDDGYTF | TGTGCCAGCAGCTTAGCCCCCCGACAGGGGGTAGATGATGGCTACACCTTC
- | - | TRBJ2-2 | TRBV12-3/TRBV12-4 | CASGGPNTGELFF | TGTGCCAGCGGTGGGCCCAACACCGGGGAGCTGTTTTTT
TRBD1 | - | TRBJ1-5 | TRBV28 | CASSLPHGTGGSPNQPQHF | TGTGCCAGCAGTTTGCCCCACGGGACAGGGGGTAGTCCTAATCAGCCCCAGCATTTT
- | once | TRBJ1-4 | TRBV6-5 | CASSFLRVSNEKLFF | TGTGCCAGCAGTTTTCTCAGGGTTAGTAATGAAAAACTGTTTTTT
- | - | TRBJ1-2 | TRBV10-3 | CAISESKGHQYGYTF | TGTGCCATCAGTGAGAGTAAGGGACATCAATATGGCTACACCTTC
TRBD2 | - | TRBJ2-1 | TRBV19 | CASSNPDWPTTSGDDPLYNEQFF | TGTGCCAGTAGTAACCCTGATTGGCCTACCACTAGCGGCGACGATCCTTTATACAATGAGCAGTTCTTC
- | - | TRBJ1-4 | TRBV13 | CASSLNEKLFF | TGTGCCAGCAGCTTAAATGAAAAACTGTTTTTT
- | - | TRBJ1-5 | TRBV10-3 | CAISESISVAGQPQHF | TGTGCCATCAGTGAGTCGATTTCGGTGGCTGGTCAGCCCCAGCATTTT
- | - | TRBJ1-5 | TRBV6-1 | CASRIDQPQHF | TGTGCCAGCAGAATAGATCAGCCCCAGCATTTT
TRBD1 | - | TRBJ1-1 | TRBV19 | CASISGTGGDTEAFF | TGTGCCAGTATATCCGGGACAGGGGGAGATACTGAAGCTTTCTTT